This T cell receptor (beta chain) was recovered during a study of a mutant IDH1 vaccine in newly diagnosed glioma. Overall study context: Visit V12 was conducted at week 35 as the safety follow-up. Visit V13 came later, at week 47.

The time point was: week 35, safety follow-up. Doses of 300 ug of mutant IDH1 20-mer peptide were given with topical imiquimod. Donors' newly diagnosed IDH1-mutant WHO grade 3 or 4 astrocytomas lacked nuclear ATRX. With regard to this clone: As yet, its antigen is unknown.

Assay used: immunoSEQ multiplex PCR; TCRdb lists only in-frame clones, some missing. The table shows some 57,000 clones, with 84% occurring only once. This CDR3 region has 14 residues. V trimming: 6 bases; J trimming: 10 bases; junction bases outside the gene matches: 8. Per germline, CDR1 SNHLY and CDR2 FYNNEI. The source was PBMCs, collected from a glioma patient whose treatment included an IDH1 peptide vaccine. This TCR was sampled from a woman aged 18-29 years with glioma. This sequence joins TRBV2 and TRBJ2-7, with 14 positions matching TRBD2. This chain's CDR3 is CASSSTSGGAEQYF. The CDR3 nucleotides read TGTGCCAGCAGCTCGACTAGCGGGGGGGCCGAACAGTACTTC.